This paragraph reports one T cell receptor (beta chain). This clonotype turned up a few times. Its antigen has not been determined. No clone much larger than this one lies a single base away; base qualities are absent. Reading the label with the study, this specimen's time point is: newly diagnosed GD, antithyroid drugs for less than 3 months. For both TCR sequencing and RNA sequencing, RNA was extracted from PBMCs in TRIzol. Graves' disease was diagnosed according to American Thyroid Association guidelines. The patients came from an endocrinology department in Xi'an, China. Each patient gave approximately 8.8 milliliters of peripheral blood, collected in an EDTA anticoagulant tube. Ficoll Paque Plus density gradient separation was used to isolate PBMCs, and no further T cell sorting was performed. An Agilent 2100 Bioanalyzer and agarose gel were used to check RNA quality, and a NanoDrop 2000 was used to measure RNA concentration.

Reading the germline V gene gives CDR1 SGDLS and CDR2 YYNGEE. The CDR3 spans 16 residues, from the cysteine through the phenylalanine. The DNA shown is the 48-base CDR3, in frame from base 1. V is shortened by 3 bases, J by 5 bases, and the region joining them spans 18 bases. The data stem from a study of regulatory T cells in long-lasting Graves disease (dated by TCRdb to the early 2020s). With respect to the entire study: In the newly diagnosed Graves' disease group, patients had been taking antithyroid drugs for less than 3 months. Peripheral blood TCR sequencing and RNA sequencing compared persistent Graves' disease patients with newly diagnosed Graves' disease patients. The study was registered as a clinical trial and conducted in China. A total of 35 or so samples were covered by TCR sequencing, comprising some 13 persistent and around 20 newly diagnosed Graves' disease patients. What the research found in general, with its limitations: As a limitation, the authors acknowledged that the small sample size may reduce accuracy. A larger number of public clonotypes was shared among persistent patients (more than 2,500) than among newly diagnosed patients (roughly 930). Sequencing and analysis were limited to the TCR beta chain. Persistent disease showed preferential use of TRBV28, TRBJ1-2 and TRBJ2-5, whereas newly diagnosed disease favored TRBV20-1 and TRBJ2-1. Only peripheral blood was studied, because thyroid tissue, the primary lesion, was inaccessible. Persistent Graves' disease patients showed lower TCR Shannon entropy and fewer highly expanded clones than newly diagnosed patients, suggesting clonal expansion.

Libraries were constructed by multiplex PCR. The sequencer was an Illumina HiSeq 4000. To build TCR beta libraries, CDR3 regions were amplified by Arm-PCR using iRepertoire HTBI primers. Before sequencing, the PCR products underwent gel purification. Turning to the authors' computational methods: Gene usage analysis of CDR3 amino acid clonotypes relied on the 62 TRBV and 12 to 15 TRBJ segments identified across samples. Filtered high-quality paired reads were merged into contigs using COPE and FqMerger. BLAST was used to align contigs to IMGT TRBV, TRBD and TRBJ reference genes, and CDR3 was defined according to IMGT. Any clonotype with a frequency above 0.1% was counted as a highly expanded clone. Repertoire diversity was measured by Shannon entropy, and V-J evenness by the Gini coefficient. Clonotypes shared by more than one individual were considered public. In TCRdb, the public reads were trimmed at Q25 with fastp and aligned with MiXCR, with productive beta chains retained. Here each entry gathers all rows of one CDR3 protein and keeps the most common genes and DNA. TCRdb, not the original authors, processed these V and J calls. Recorded for this sample are about 350,000 distinct CDR3 sequences; around 15% of them occurred a single time. The leading ten clones occupy 20% to 25% of the sample.

A further study also used this sample, focusing on T cells in Graves' hyperthyroidism and ophthalmopathy. The second study's authors report: Stable Graves' hyperthyroidism was defined as the absence of progression to ophthalmopathy over 18 months of follow-up. The hyperthyroidism patients were between 18 and 65 years old and newly diagnosed, with a disease duration of less than 2 months. The study excluded patients with uncontrolled infections, other autoimmune diseases, pregnancy or lactation. Diagnoses relied on clinical symptoms, serum thyroxine and TRAb, thyroid ultrasound and orbital computed tomography. The first round of RT-PCR for the TCR CDR3 was performed with the HTBI primer set and the Qiagen OneStep RT-PCR kit. Blood samples also contained most of the expanded thyroid clonotypes (frequency above 0.001), which suggests that blood repertoires may reflect thyroid immune responses. In cross-validation, a model built on a 13 V-J signature told ophthalmopathy apart from stable hyperthyroidism with 85% to 90% sensitivity and roughly 82% specificity, and in testing the same model reached 80%/75%. In validation, the model predicted progression to ophthalmopathy a median of approximately 6.6 months before onset, with over 60% sensitivity and more than 72% specificity. A discovery cohort of approximately 100 patients, about 40 with Graves' ophthalmopathy and 55 to 60 with stable Graves' hyperthyroidism, was used to find distinguishing TCR V-J signatures. Whether ophthalmopathy could be predicted prospectively was tested in an independent validation cohort made up of 18 to 20 hyperthyroidism patients plus 17 patients who later progressed to ophthalmopathy. The roughly 90 discovery patients were divided at random into training and test sets in a 7:3 ratio. Thyroid tissue and blood T-cell repertoires from more than five Graves' hyperthyroidism patients were also compared in the study. Following sampling, methimazole starting at 30 mg daily was given to hyperthyroidism patients, and high-dose intravenous methylprednisolone was given to ophthalmopathy patients. The libraries were constructed in a second round of multiplex PCR and then size-selected and purified. The libraries were sequenced on an Illumina HiSeq2000 using paired-end 100 bp reads. SOAPnuke was used to process the raw data, with reads discarded if the reads contained adapters or uncalled bases, had a mean Phred below 15, or lacked an exact constant-primer or identifier match. High-quality paired reads were merged using COPE v1.2.5, and each unique nucleotide sequence was defined as a clonotype. MiTCR v1.1 was used to align the clonotypes against IMGT TRBV, TRBD and TRBJ reference segments. The analysis was restricted to V-J combinations with a frequency above 0.0001, which together covered approximately 99% of the repertoires. A TCS score was defined as the ratio of F50 (clonal expansion) to E x V (chaos), with BLOSUM62-based TCRdist applied between CDR3 peptides within each V-J. Welch's t-statistics and random forest reduced 450 to 600 V-J features to some 14, which were used in a naive Bayes classifier (R e1071). Sample size was not statistically predetermined, and blinding of investigators to group allocation was not performed. The paper reports TCR Vbeta CDR3 sequencing of some 140 peripheral blood samples: 43 ophthalmopathy, approximately 74 hyperthyroidism and approximately 17 progressor patients.

The TCR sequence derives from a woman younger than 35 with Graves disease. Donor details come from another sample of the same person, matched by shared clones. The sequenced sample was peripheral blood mononuclear cells (PBMCs), obtained at new diagnosis, from a patient treated with antithyroid drugs. The rearranged segments are TRBV9 and TRBJ2-1; the D gene identity is not certain. The sequenced DNA is TGTGCCAGCAGCGCCTCCGCGGCCCCTACAAACAATGAGCAGTTCTTC. Its protein reads: CASSASAAPTNNEQFF.